The next 20 T cell receptor beta chains were all read from a single sample in a study of beta chain features in type 1 diabetes. Study-level points and caveats: Shorter TCRB CDR3s, moderately but significantly so, were found in Type 1 diabetes patients in all four CD4+ subsets.

What was sequenced were expressed TCRB transcripts, since all of the isolated RNA had been reverse transcribed. The table came from immunoSEQ multiplex PCR; TCRdb's copy has only in-frame clones and leaves some out. In the table there are around 260,000 clones, 24% of which are singletons. The antigens these receptors bind are not known. The sequencing input was naive CD4+ T cells from blood. The receptor set was obtained from a woman aged 25 to 45 with type 1 diabetes.

The CDR3 loop reads CASSFRAGGNEQFF. The CDR3 DNA reads as TGCGCCAGCAGCTTTAGGGCGGGAGGCAATGAGCAGTTCTTC. The chain couples TRBV5-1 to TRBJ2-1, with 8 bases matching TRBD2. The ends lost 2 bases at V and 6 bases at J; junction bases unmatched: 4. The CDR3 totals 14 residues. Germline CDR1 is SGHRS and CDR2 is YFSETQ.

This rearrangement joins TRBV30 to TRBJ2-1; a possible D gene is TRBD2 (6 bases). This CDR3 has 14 amino acids. Germline CDR1 reads GTSNPN; CDR2 reads SVGIG (reference sequence). The germline V and J ends were trimmed by 1 base and 2 bases, with 9 bases remaining between them. CDR3: CAWSGVAAYNEQFF. CDR3 coding DNA: TGTGCCTGGAGTGGGGTAGCGGCCTACAATGAGCAGTTCTTC.

This clone came up a few times. V usage is TRBV10-3 and J usage is TRBJ1-1; 9 bases are shared with TRBD1. This CDR3 is 13 amino acids long. Germline assignment: CDR1 ENHRY and CDR2 SYGVKD. The junction had 7 bases not matched to a gene; V was cut back by 10 bases and J by 4 bases. CDR3 amino acids: CATTGGSGTEAFF. The CDR3 nucleotides are TGTGCCACTACAGGGGGCTCAGGCACTGAAGCTTTCTTT.

The chain is built from TRBV30 and TRBJ1-2; D remains unclear. The CDR3 length is 12 residues. Germline V gives CDR1 GTSNPN, CDR2 SVGIG (reference sequence). The V end lost 2 bases, the J end lost 4 bases, and 8 bases lay between the germline ends. CDR3 coding DNA: TGTGCCTGGAGTATTTCCGGCTATGGCTACACCTTC. The encoded protein is CAWSISGYGYTF.

There are a few counts of this clone. This chain uses TRBV12-5 with TRBJ1-2; D perhaps matches TRBD1 (6 bases). Germline V CDR1 and CDR2: LGHNT, FRNRAP. Trimming shortened V by 2 bases and J by 3 bases, and 13 bases separated the two germline ends. This CDR3 spans 15 amino acids. In DNA, the CDR3 is TGTGCTAGTGGTTTGATGGACAGACCTTACTATGGCTACACCTTC. Translated, it gives CASGLMDRPYYGYTF.

The rearrangement joins TRBV28 to TRBJ2-7, with D tentatively TRBD2 (5 bases). Germline-derived CDR1 and CDR2 are MDHEN and SYDVKM. CDR3 length: 12 residues. Trimming left V 5 bases short and J 2 bases short, with 7 bases between. The CDR3 DNA reads TGTGCCAGCAGTCGGGGAACCTACGAGCAGTACTTC. This codes for CASSRGTYEQYF.

This chain connects TRBV5-1 to TRBJ1-2; the D is unclear. V lost 1 base, J lost 2 bases, and 6 bases lay in between. Germline V gene data show CDR1 as SGHRS and CDR2 as YFSETQ. CDR3 length equals 13 residues. The chain's CDR3 is CASSLTENYGYTF. The CDR3 DNA is TGCGCCAGCAGCTTGACAGAGAACTATGGCTACACCTTC.

The chain recombines TRBV15 with TRBJ1-4, with no clear D. CDR1 LNHNV and CDR2 YYDKDF come from the germline V gene (reference sequence). The CDR3 loop spans 14 amino acids. Trimming took 1 base from V and 12 from J, leaving 15 bases between them. The DNA for the CDR3 is TGTGCCACCAGCAGAGGAGGGCGAGCTTTCGAACTGTTTTTT. Amino acids: CATSRGGRAFELFF.

This clone was detected a few times. The genes are TRBV29-1 and TRBJ1-1, with TRBD1 as a possible D gene (6 bases). This CDR3 comprises 15 residues. With 1 base removed from V and 4 bases from J, the gap between germline ends came to 16 bases. From germline, CDR1 is SQVTM and CDR2 ANQGSEA. CDR3 coding DNA: TGCAGCGTTGAAGGGGGGCGTTCCGCCTTCACTGAAGCTTTCTTT. It codes for CSVEGGRSAFTEAFF.

This sequence joins TRBV23-1 and TRBJ2-1, with D possibly TRBD1 on 6 matching bases. TRBV23-1 is identified as an open reading frame with a role that is uncertain. The CDR3 length is 17 residues. The ends were cut back, 2 bases at V and 4 bases at J, with 18 bases in the middle. CDR3 bases: TGCGCCAGCAGTCAACCAATAGCCAGGGGCCCATACAATGAGCAGTTCTTC. Its protein product is CASSQPIARGPYNEQFF.

The genes are TRBV2 and TRBJ2-3, with D maybe TRBD1 (5 bases). Trimming shortened V by 6 bases and J by 8 bases, and 12 bases separated the two germline ends. The CDR3 sequence is 12 residues long. Germline lookup yields CDR1 SNHLY and CDR2 FYNNEI. The CDR3 is CASREDIPTQYF. CDR3 sequence (DNA): TGTGCCAGCAGAGAGGACATTCCTACGCAGTATTTT.

This clone was counted only a few times. The V gene is TRBV29-1, the J gene TRBJ2-3; D unclear. Germline V CDR1 and CDR2: SQVTM, ANQGSEA. With 4 bases removed from V and 2 bases from J, the gap between germline ends came to 7 bases. This CDR3 spans 12 amino acids. Here the CDR3 reads CSVGGVTDTQYF. The CDR3 DNA follows: TGCAGCGTTGGCGGAGTCACAGATACGCAGTATTTT.

The chain links TRBV5-1 to TRBJ2-1; 9 nucleotides line up with TRBD2. Germline V gene sequence: CDR1 SGHRS, CDR2 YFSETQ. The CDR3 is 16 residues long. V lost 1 base and J lost 9; bases outside the gene matches: 11. The CDR3 is CASSLLAGTVVAEQFF. In DNA form, the CDR3 reads TGCGCCAGCAGCTTGCTAGCGGGGACCGTTGTTGCTGAGCAGTTCTTC.

This clone was seen just once. The chain recombines TRBV18 with TRBJ2-3; 13 bases are a match to TRBD2. CDR1 and CDR2 from the germline V gene are KGHSH and LQKENI. The CDR3 contains 17 residues. The trim removed 1 base at V and 3 bases at J, leaving 4 bases unmatched. The CDR3 loop is CASSPRTSGRGTDTQYF. The CDR3 DNA follows: TGTGCCAGCTCACCACGGACTAGCGGGAGAGGTACAGATACGCAGTATTTT.

The rearrangement uses TRBV5-4 and TRBJ1-1; no clear D gene. The CDR3 runs 12 residues. Germline lookup yields CDR1 SGHNT and CDR2 YYREEE (reference sequence). The ends were cut back, 0 bases at V and 8 bases at J, with 8 bases in the middle. CDR3 nucleotides: TGTGCCAGCAGCTTGGCCAATCGGGAAGCTTTCTTT. It specifies CASSLANREAFF.

V gene TRBV5-6 combines with J gene TRBJ2-2; D is possibly TRBD2 (6 bases). The germline gives CDR1 SGHDT, CDR2 YYEEEE. The CDR3 spans 15 residues. V lost 5 bases and J 6 bases, leaving 17 bases between the germline ends. CDR3 loop: CASRLLASMPGELFF. The CDR3 DNA is TGTGCCAGCAGACTACTAGCATCAATGCCCGGGGAGCTGTTTTTT.

The rearrangement joins TRBV9 to TRBJ2-1; 11 nucleotides align to TRBD2. Germline V gene data show CDR1 as SGDLS and CDR2 as YYNGEE. Trimming removed 5 bases from V and 6 bases from J; junction bases left unmatched: 7. There are 15 residues in the CDR3. The CDR3 DNA is TGTGCCAGCAGTAATCTAGCGGGAGGCTTCAATGAGCAGTTCTTC. Translation gives CASSNLAGGFNEQFF.

The chain links TRBV15 to TRBJ2-1; D may be TRBD2 (6 bases). CDR1 and CDR2 from the germline V gene are LNHNV and YYDKDF (reference sequence). Trimming removed 1 base from V and 8 bases from J, with 18 bases in between. This CDR3 spans 16 amino acids. CDR3 region: CATSRARGTLGDEQFF. The DNA of the CDR3 is TGTGCCACCAGCAGAGCTCGCGGGACTTTGGGCGATGAGCAGTTCTTC. Using reference TRBV15 and TRBJ2-1 for the parts outside the CDR3, the full variable domain is DAMVIQNPRYQVTQFGKPVTLSCSQTLNHNVMYWYQQKSSQAPKLLFHYYDKDFNNEADTPDNFQSRRPNTSFCFLDIRSPGLGDTAMYLCATSRARGTLGDEQFFGPGTRLTVL.

The chain uses TRBV7-9 and TRBJ2-7; 7 nucleotides align to TRBD1. From germline, CDR1 is SEHNR and CDR2 FQNEAQ (reference sequence). The CDR3 runs 14 residues. V dropped 5 bases and J dropped 2; count of bases not matched to a gene: 6. The CDR3 sequence: CASSKRQGTYEQYF. The CDR3 DNA reads TGTGCCAGCAGCAAAAGACAGGGCACCTACGAGCAGTACTTC.

In this sample, this clone turned up a few times. The V gene is TRBV19, the J gene TRBJ1-2; a possible D gene is TRBD1 (6 bases). The V gene lost 7 bases and the J gene lost 5 bases, with 14 bases spanning the gap. This CDR3 contains 13 residues. CDR1 and CDR2 from the germline V gene are LNHDA and SQIVND (reference sequence). The CDR3 nucleotides are TGTGCCAGTATGGGACAACAACCATATGGCTACACCTTC. The encoded protein is CASMGQQPYGYTF.